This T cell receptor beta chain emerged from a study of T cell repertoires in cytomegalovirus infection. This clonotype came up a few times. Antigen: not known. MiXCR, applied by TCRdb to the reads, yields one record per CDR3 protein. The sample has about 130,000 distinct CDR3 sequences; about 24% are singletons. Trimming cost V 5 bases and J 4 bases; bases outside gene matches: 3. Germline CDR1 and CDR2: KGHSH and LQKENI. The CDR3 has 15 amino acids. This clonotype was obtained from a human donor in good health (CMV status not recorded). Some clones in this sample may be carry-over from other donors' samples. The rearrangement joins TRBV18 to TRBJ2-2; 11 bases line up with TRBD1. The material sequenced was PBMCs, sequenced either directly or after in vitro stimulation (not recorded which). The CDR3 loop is CASSSGTGGTGELFF. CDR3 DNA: TGTGCCAGCTCATCCGGGACAGGGGGCACCGGGGAGCTGTTTTTT.